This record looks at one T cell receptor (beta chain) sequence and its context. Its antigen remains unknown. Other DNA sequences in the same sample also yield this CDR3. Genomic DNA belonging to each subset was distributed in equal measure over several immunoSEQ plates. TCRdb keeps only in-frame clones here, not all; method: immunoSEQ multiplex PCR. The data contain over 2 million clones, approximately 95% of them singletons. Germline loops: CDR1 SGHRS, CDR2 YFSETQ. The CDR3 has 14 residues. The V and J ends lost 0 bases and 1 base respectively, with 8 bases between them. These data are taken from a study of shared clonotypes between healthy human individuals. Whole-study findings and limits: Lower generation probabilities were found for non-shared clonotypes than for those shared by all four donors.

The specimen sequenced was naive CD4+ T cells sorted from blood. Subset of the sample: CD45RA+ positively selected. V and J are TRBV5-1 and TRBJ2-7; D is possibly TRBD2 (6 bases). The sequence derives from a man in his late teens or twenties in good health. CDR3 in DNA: TGCGCCAGCAGCTTGGGAGGGAGGTCCTACGAGCAGTACTTC. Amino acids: CASSLGGRSYEQYF.